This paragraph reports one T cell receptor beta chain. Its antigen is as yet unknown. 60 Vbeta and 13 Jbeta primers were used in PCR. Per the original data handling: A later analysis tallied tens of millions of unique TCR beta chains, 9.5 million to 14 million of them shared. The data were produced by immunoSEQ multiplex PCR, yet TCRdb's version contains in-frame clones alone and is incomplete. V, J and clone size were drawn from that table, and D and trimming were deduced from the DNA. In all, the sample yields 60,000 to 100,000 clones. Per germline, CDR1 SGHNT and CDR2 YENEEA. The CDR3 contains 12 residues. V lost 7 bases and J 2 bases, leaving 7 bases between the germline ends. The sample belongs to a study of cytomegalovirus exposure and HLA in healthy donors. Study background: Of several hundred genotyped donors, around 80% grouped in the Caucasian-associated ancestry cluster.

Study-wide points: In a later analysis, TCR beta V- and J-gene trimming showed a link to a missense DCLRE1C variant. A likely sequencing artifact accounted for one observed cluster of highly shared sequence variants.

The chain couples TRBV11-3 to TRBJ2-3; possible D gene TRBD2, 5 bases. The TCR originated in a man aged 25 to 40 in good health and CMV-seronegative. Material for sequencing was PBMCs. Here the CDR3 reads CASTRDTDTQYF. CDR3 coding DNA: TGTGCCAGCACTCGGGACACAGATACGCAGTATTTT.